This T cell receptor (beta chain) was retrieved from a study of human T cells and chemical hapten exposure. Study-wide background: There were per-sample TCR yield variations, arising mainly from small pooled library volume differences.

Total RNA came from unfractionated whole blood. Individual cDNA molecules (in the library) carried attached unique molecular identifiers. Under the authors' procedure: Samples contained a median of roughly 96,000 TCRs, with a range of 23,224 to 690,600. Using its own MiXCR run on the 5' RACE reads, TCRdb lists one record per CDR3 protein. The V and J calls here are based on TCRdb, not the publication. This sample carries fewer than 150,000 distinct CDR3 sequences, around a fifth of them seen once, and the ten largest clones take roughly 3.1%. Study-level points and caveats: With regard to DPC sensitization, TCRs above 1 in 1000 frequency did not change.

J lost 7 bases, V lost 7 bases, and 9 bases had no gene match. The CDR3 length is 14 residues. CDR1 is SGHAT, CDR2 FQNNGV, per germline. Points on this clonotype: Antigen: not known.

The chain is built from TRBV11-2 and TRBJ1-4; 7 positions agree with TRBD1. The receptor's source is a human donor in good health. The CDR3 DNA follows: TGTGCCAGCACGTTCCGGGACAGTGTTGAAAAACTGTTTTTT. The encoded protein is CASTFRDSVEKLFF.